The entry that follows covers one T cell receptor beta chain sequence. Antigen specificity is unknown. TCRdb recomputed calls from the RT-PCR reads with MiXCR, one row per CDR3 protein. The sample has 250,000 to 350,000 distinct CDR3 sequences, 22% seen once. This record comes from a study of response to subunit inactivated influenza vaccine. Study-wide points: After each seasonal influenza vaccination, few new T cells are recruited, the authors suggested.

This CDR3 is built from 13 residues. In germline, CDR1 is DFQATT, CDR2 SNEGSKA (reference sequence). Unmatched junction bases numbered 3, after V lost 3 bases and J lost 1 base. This chain links TRBV20-1 with TRBJ2-7; 7 nucleotides line up with TRBD2. The sample in question was PBMCs from blood, obtained about 20 months after vaccination. The sequence was collected from a man in his fifties or sixties who received an inactivated influenza vaccine. The CDR3 region has the DNA TGCAGTGCTAGTCCAGCGGGGTCCTACGAGCAGTACTTC. Translation gives CSASPAGSYEQYF.